Given below is one T cell receptor (beta chain) in context. Antigen: not known. This CDR3 spans 13 amino acids. V dropped 1 base and J dropped 6 bases, with 6 bases sitting between them. Germline V CDR1 and CDR2: SGHTA, FQGTGA. The sample is drawn from a study of CD8 T cells in ankylosing spondylitis. Findings of the study overall: CD8+ cells made up the disease-linked clones, which were relatively rare in peripheral blood. Significantly higher representation of disease-linked clones was reported for matched ankylosing spondylitis synovial fluid.

In making TCR beta libraries, quantitative 5'-RACE with molecular barcodes was used. Each CDR3 protein is one row after TCRdb ran MiXCR on the 5' RACE reads. The repertoire consists of 25,000 or so distinct CDR3 sequences, with 7.9% occurring once and the leading ten covering 25% to 30%. The sequence was obtained from a male donor with ankylosing spondylitis or in good health (not recorded which). The chain is built from TRBV7-3 and TRBJ2-2; D gene uncertain. Material: blood. CDR3 protein: CASSLNAAGELFF. The CDR3 coding sequence is TGTGCCAGCAGCTTAAATGCGGCCGGGGAGCTGTTTTTT. Supplemented by reference TRBV7-3 and TRBJ2-2, the full variable domain reads GAGVSQTPSNKVTEKGKYVELRCDPISGHTALYWYRQSLGQGPEFLIYFQGTGAADDSGLPNDRFFAVRPEGSVSTLKIQRTERGDSAVYLCASSLNAAGELFFGEGSRLTVL.